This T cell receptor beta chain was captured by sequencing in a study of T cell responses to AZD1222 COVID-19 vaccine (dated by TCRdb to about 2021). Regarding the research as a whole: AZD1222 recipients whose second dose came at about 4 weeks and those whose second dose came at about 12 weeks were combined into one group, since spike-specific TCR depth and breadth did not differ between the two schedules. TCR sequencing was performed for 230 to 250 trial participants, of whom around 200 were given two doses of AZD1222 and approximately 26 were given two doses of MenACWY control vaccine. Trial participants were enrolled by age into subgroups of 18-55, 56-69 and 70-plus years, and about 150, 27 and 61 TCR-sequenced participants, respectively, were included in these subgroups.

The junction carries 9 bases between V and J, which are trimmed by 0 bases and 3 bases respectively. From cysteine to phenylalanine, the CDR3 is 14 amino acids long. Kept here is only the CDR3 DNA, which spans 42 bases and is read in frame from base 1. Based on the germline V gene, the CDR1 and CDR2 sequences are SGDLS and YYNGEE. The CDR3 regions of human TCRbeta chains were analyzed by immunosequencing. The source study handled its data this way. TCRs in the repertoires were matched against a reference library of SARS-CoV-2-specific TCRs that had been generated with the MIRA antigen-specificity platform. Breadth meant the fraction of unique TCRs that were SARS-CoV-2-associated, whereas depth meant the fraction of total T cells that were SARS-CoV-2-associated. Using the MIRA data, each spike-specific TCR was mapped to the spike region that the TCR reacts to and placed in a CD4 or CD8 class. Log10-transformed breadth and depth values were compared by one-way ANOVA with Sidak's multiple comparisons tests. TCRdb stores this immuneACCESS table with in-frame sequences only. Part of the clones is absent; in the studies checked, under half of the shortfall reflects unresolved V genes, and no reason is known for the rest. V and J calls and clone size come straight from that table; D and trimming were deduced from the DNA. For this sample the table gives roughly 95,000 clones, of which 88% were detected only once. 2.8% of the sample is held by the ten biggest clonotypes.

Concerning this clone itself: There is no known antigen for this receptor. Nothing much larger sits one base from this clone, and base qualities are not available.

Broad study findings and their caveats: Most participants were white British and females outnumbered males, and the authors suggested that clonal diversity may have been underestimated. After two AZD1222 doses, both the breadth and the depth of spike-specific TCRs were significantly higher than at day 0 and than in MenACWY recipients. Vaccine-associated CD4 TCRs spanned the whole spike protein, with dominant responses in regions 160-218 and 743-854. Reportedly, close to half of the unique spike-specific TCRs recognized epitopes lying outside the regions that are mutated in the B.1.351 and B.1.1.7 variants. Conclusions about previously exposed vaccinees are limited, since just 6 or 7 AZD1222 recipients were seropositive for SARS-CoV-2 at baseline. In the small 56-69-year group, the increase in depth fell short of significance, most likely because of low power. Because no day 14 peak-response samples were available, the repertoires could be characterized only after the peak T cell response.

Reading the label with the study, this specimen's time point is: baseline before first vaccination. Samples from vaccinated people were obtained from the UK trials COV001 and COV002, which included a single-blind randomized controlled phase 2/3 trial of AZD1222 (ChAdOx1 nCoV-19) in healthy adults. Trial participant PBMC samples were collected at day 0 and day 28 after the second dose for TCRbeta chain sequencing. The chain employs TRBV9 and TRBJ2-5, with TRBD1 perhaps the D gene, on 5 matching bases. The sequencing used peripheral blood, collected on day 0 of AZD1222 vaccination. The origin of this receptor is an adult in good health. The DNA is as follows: TGTGCCAGCAGCGTAGATGTGACAGAAGAGACCCAGTACTTC. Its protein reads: CASSVDVTEETQYF.